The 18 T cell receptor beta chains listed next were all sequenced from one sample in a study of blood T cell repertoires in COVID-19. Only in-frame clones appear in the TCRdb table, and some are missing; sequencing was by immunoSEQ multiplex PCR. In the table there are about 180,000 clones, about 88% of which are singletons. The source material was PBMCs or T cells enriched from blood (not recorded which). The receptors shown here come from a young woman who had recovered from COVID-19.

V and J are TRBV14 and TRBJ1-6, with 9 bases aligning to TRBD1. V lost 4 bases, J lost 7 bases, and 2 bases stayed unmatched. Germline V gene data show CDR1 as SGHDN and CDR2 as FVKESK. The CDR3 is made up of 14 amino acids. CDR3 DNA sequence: TGTGCCAGCAGCCCGACAGGGGGGAATTCACCCCTCCACTTT. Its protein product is CASSPTGGNSPLHF.

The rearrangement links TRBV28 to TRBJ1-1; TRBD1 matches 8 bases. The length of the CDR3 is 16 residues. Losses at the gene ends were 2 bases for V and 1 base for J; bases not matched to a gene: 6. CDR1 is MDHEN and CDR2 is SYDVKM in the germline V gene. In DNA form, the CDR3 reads TGTGCCAGCAGTTTACTGACAGGGGCCCCGAACACTGAAGCTTTCTTT. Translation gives CASSLLTGAPNTEAFF.

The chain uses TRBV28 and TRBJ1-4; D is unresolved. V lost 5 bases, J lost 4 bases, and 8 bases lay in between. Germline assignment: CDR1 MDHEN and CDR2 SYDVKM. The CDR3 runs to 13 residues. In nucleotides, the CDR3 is TGTGCCAGCAGTAATCGGTTTAATGAAAAACTGTTTTTT. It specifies CASSNRFNEKLFF.

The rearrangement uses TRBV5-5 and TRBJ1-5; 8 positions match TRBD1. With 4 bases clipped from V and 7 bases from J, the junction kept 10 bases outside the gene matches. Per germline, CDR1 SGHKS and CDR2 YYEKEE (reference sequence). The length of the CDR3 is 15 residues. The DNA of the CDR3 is TGTGCCAGCAGCATCTCAGGGGGCCCGGGGCAGCCCCAGCATTTT. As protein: CASSISGGPGQPQHF. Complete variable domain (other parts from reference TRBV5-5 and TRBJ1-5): DAGVTQSPTHLIKTRGQQVTLRCSPISGHKSVSWYQQVLGQGPQFIFQYYEKEERGRGNFPDRFSARQFPNYSSELNVNALLLGDSALYLCASSISGGPGQPQHFGDGTRLSIL.

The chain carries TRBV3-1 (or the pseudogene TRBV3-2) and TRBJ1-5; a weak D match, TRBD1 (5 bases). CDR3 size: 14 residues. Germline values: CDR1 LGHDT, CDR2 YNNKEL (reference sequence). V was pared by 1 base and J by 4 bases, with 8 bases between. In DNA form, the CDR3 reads TGTGCCAGCAGCCAAGTGGGGGGAAATCAGCCCCAGCATTTT. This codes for CASSQVGGNQPQHF.

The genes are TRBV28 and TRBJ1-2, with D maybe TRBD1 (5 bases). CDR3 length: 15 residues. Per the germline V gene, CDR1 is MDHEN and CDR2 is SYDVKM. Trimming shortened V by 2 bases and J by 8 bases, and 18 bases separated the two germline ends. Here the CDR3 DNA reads TGTGCCAGCAGTTTAACAGGACCCACTTCTATGGGCTACACCTTC. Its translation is CASSLTGPTSMGYTF.

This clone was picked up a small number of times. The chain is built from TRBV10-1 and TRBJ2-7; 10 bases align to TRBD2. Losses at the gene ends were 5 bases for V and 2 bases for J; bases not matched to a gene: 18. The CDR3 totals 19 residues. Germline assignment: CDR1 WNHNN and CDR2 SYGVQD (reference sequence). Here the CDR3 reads CASSPGGVAGGRTPYEQYF. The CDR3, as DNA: TGCGCCAGCAGTCCCGGAGGGGTAGCGGGAGGCCGAACCCCCTACGAGCAGTACTTC.

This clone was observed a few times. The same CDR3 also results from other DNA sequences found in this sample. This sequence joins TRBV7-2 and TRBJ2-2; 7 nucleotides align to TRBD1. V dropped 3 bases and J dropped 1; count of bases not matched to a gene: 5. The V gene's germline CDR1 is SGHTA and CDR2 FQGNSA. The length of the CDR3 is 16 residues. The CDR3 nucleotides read TGTGCCAGCAGCTTGGCAGGGGGTTGGAACACCGGGGAGCTGTTTTTT. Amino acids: CASSLAGGWNTGELFF. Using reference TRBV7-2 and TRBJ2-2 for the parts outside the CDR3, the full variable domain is GAGVSQSPSNKVTEKGKDVELRCDPISGHTALYWYRQSLGQGLEFLIYFQGNSAPDKSGLPSDRFSAERTGGSVSTLTIQRTQQEDSAVYLCASSLAGGWNTGELFFGEGSRLTVL.

CDR3: CASSLHRTGSSGYTF. The CDR3, as DNA: TGTGCCAGCAGCTTACATAGAACAGGCTCCTCCGGCTACACCTTC. This chain uses TRBV5-4 with TRBJ1-2, with TRBD1 as a possible D gene (5 bases). V was pared by 2 bases and J by 8 bases, with 19 bases between. The CDR3 runs to 15 residues. The germline V gene has CDR1 SGHNT and CDR2 YYREEE (reference sequence). Complete variable domain (other parts from reference TRBV5-4 and TRBJ1-2): ETGVTQSPTHLIKTRGQQVTLRCSSQSGHNTVSWYQQALGQGPQFIFQYYREEENGRGNFPPRFSGLQFPNYSSELNVNALELDDSALYLCASSLHRTGSSGYTFGSGTRLTVV.

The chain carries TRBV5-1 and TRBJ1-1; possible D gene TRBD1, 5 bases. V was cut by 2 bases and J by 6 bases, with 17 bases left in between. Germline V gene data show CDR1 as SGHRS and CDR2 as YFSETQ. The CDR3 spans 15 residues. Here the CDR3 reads CASSLLGAQTSEAFF. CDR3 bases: TGCGCCAGCAGCTTATTAGGGGCCCAAACCTCTGAAGCTTTCTTT. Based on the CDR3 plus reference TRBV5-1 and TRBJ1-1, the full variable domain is KAGVTQTPRYLIKTRGQQVTLSCSPISGHRSVSWYQQTPGQGLQFLFEYFSETQRNKGNFPGRFSGRQFSNSRSEMNVSTLELGDSALYLCASSLLGAQTSEAFFGQGTRLTVV.

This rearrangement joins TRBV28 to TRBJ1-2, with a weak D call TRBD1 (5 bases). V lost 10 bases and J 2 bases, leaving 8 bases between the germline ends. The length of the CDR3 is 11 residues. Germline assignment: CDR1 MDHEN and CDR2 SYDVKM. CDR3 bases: TGTGCCATCTACAGGAACTATGGCTACACCTTC. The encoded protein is CAIYRNYGYTF.

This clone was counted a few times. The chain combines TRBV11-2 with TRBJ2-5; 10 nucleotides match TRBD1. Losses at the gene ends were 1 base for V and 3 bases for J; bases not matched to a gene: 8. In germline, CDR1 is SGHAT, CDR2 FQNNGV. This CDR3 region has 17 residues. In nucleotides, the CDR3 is TGTGCCAGCAGCTTAGCAGAGAGACAGGGGGCGAAAGAGACCCAGTACTTC. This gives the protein CASSLAERQGAKETQYF.

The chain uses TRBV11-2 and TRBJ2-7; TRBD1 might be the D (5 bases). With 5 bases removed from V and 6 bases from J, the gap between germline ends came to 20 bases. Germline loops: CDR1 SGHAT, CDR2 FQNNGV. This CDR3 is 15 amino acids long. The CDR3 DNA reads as TGTGCCAGCAGCCCCCTGGGGCAGGGCGTCGGCGAGCAGTACTTC. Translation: CASSPLGQGVGEQYF.

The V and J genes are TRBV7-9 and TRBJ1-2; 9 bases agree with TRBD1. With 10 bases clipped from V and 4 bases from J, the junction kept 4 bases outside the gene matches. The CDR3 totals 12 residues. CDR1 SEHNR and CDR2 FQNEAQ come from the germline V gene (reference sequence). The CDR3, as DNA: TGTGCCATCTCGACAGGGGGCTATGGCTACACCTTC. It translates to CAISTGGYGYTF.

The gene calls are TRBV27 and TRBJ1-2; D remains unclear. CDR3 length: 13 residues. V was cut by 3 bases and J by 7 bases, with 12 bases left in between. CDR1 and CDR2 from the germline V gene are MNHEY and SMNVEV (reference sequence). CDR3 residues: CASSFAGIGGYTF. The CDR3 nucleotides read TGTGCCAGCAGTTTCGCGGGGATCGGTGGCTACACCTTC.

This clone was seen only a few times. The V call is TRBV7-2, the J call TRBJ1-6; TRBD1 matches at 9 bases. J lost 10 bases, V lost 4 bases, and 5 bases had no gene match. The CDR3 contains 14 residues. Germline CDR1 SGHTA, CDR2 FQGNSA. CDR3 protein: CASSSSGQGSPLHF. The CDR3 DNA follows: TGTGCCAGCAGCTCCTCGGGACAGGGCTCACCCCTCCACTTT.

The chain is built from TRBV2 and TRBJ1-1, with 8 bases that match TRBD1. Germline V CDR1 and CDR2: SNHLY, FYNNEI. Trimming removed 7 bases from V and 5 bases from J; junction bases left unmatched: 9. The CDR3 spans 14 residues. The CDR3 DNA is TGTGCCAGCACCAAGGACAGGGTTCAAACTGAAGCTTTCTTT. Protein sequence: CASTKDRVQTEAFF.

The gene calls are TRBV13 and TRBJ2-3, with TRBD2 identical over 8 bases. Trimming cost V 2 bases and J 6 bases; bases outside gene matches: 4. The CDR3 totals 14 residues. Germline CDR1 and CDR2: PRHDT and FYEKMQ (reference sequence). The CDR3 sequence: CASSLFGGADTQYF. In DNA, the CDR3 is TGTGCCAGCAGCTTATTCGGGGGGGCCGATACGCAGTATTTT.